The clone carrying this T cell receptor (beta chain) occurred a few times. Just one base apart from a much larger clone, this may be a read error. This record belongs to a study of shared clonotypes between healthy human individuals. With V trimmed by 4 bases and J by 5 bases, 0 bases remained unmatched. Looked up from germline, CDR1 is SGHVS and CDR2 is FQNEAQ. The CDR3 covers 13 residues. Sequenced by immunoSEQ multiplex PCR; TCRdb stores in-frame clones only, minus some. The table shows hundreds of thousands of clones, with 60% to 75% occurring only once. The sequence was collected from a woman under 40 in good health. This chain connects TRBV7-8 to TRBJ1-5; 9 bases agree with TRBD1. The sequenced sample was memory CD4+ T cells sorted from blood. Subset here: CD45RA-negative fraction. The CDR3 region is CASSWTGDQPQHF. CDR3 bases: TGTGCCAGCAGCTGGACAGGGGATCAGCCCCAGCATTTT.